The 30 T cell receptor beta chains below all came from one sample that was sequenced in a study of blood T cell repertoires in COVID-19. Assay: immunoSEQ multiplex PCR; the TCRdb copy retains only in-frame clones and omits some. The sample has tens of thousands of clones, 86% seen once. The sample was peripheral blood. The receptor set was obtained from a human donor in a cohort sampled during active COVID-19.

V usage is TRBV5-6 and J usage is TRBJ2-7, with D perhaps matching TRBD2 (5 bases). Per the germline V gene, CDR1 is SGHDT and CDR2 is YYEEEE. This CDR3 is 12 amino acids long. Trimming removed 4 bases from V and 7 bases from J, with 12 bases in between. CDR3 loop: CASSRELREQYF. The CDR3 DNA is TGTGCCAGCAGCCGGGAACTCCGGGAGCAGTACTTC.

V and J are TRBV5-5 and TRBJ2-5; 10 nucleotides agree with TRBD2. This CDR3 is 15 amino acids long. Germline V gene sequence: CDR1 SGHKS, CDR2 YYEKEE (reference sequence). With 2 bases clipped from V and 7 bases from J, the junction kept 8 bases outside the gene matches. The CDR3 protein is CASSFMSSGGGTQYF. CDR3 sequence (DNA): TGTGCCAGCAGCTTCATGTCTAGCGGGGGTGGGACCCAGTACTTC.

V is TRBV21-1 and J is TRBJ2-2; the D call of TRBD2 is as the table states it, not checked on the DNA. TRBV21-1 has pseudogene status. The CDR3 consists of 14 residues. CDR3 coding DNA: TGTGCCAGCCCCGGGGGGGCGGGCACCGGGGAGCTGTTTTTT. As protein: CASPGGAGTGELFF.

This chain links TRBV29-1 with TRBJ1-2; 9 nucleotides line up with TRBD1. The CDR3 has 11 residues. Germline V gene lookup returns CDR1 SQVTM and CDR2 ANQGSEA. With 4 bases clipped from V and 8 bases from J, the junction kept 2 bases outside the gene matches. CDR3 protein: CSVGTGAGYTF. In DNA form, the CDR3 reads TGCAGCGTTGGGACAGGGGCAGGCTACACCTTC.

The chain recombines TRBV19 with TRBJ2-3, with D maybe TRBD1 (6 bases). V shed 1 base and J shed 9 bases, with 26 bases lying between them. The germline gives CDR1 LNHDA, CDR2 SQIVND (reference sequence). This CDR3 has 18 residues. The CDR3 protein is CASSIGLGAGRVSLTQYF. The CDR3 DNA sequence: TGTGCCAGTAGTATAGGGTTGGGGGCAGGTCGAGTTTCTTTGACGCAGTATTTT. The whole variable domain, filled in from reference TRBV19 and TRBJ2-3, reads DGGITQSPKYLFRKEGQNVTLSCEQNLNHDAMYWYRQDPGQGLRLIYYSQIVNDFQKGDIAEGYSVSREKKESFPLTVTSAQKNPTAFYLCASSIGLGAGRVSLTQYFGPGTRLTVL.

The V call is TRBV10-3, the J call TRBJ1-6; D not resolved. This CDR3 region has 14 residues. CDR1 is ENHRY and CDR2 is SYGVKD in the germline V gene. V dropped 2 bases and J dropped 5 bases, with 7 bases sitting between them. The CDR3 reads CAISENGDNSPLHF. For the CDR3, the DNA is TGTGCCATCAGTGAGAACGGGGATAATTCACCCCTCCACTTT.

This sequence joins TRBV12-3 or TRBV12-4 and TRBJ1-1; 8 bases agree with TRBD1. The ends lost 5 bases at V and 6 bases at J; junction bases unmatched: 2. The CDR3 is 12 residues long. CDR3 amino acids: CASSGQGAEAFF. DNA for the CDR3: TGTGCCAGCAGTGGACAGGGTGCTGAAGCTTTCTTT.

The gene calls are TRBV7-8 and TRBJ1-6, with D possibly being TRBD1 (5 bases). The CDR3 loop spans 19 amino acids. The germline CDR1 and CDR2 sequences are SGHVS and FQNEAQ. Deletions cut 2 bases from V and 1 base from J, with 18 bases between. The CDR3 coding sequence is TGTGCCAGCAGCTTAATCCCCCAGGGTCTCGGGTCCTATAATTCACCCCTCCACTTT. Protein product: CASSLIPQGLGSYNSPLHF.

The J gene is TRBJ2-7, the V gene TRBV6-5; D is uncertain. This CDR3 has 15 residues. CDR1 and CDR2 (germline): MNHEY, SVGAGI. V was trimmed by 8 bases and J by 2 bases, leaving 19 bases between them. In DNA, the CDR3 is TGTGCCAGCGCCGGAGATAGAAGACCCCCCTACGAGCAGTACTTC. This encodes CASAGDRRPPYEQYF.

This clone was seen more than once but under ten times. This sequence joins TRBV19 and TRBJ2-1, with 8 positions matching TRBD2. This CDR3 comprises 16 residues. Per the germline V gene, CDR1 is LNHDA and CDR2 is SQIVND (reference sequence). V lost 7 bases, J lost 4 bases, and 12 bases stayed unmatched. This chain's CDR3 is CASIPSAGGLYNEQFF. DNA for the CDR3: TGTGCCAGTATCCCCTCTGCGGGGGGCCTATACAATGAGCAGTTCTTC.

This clone has only a few counts. V is TRBV28 and J is TRBJ1-2; D gene uncertain. V was trimmed by 3 bases and J by 4 bases, leaving 6 bases between them. This CDR3 spans 12 amino acids. CDR1 and CDR2 (germline): MDHEN, SYDVKM. Here the CDR3 DNA reads TGTGCCAGCAGTTTCGCAGGCTATGGCTACACCTTC. Its protein product is CASSFAGYGYTF.

This sequence joins TRBV5-4 and TRBJ2-7; 7 bases agree with TRBD1. CDR3 length equals 15 residues. Germline lookup yields CDR1 SGHNT and CDR2 YYREEE (reference sequence). Unmatched junction bases numbered 14, after V lost 4 bases and J lost 7 bases. CDR3 sequence: CASSPVRQGLKEQYF. CDR3 nucleotide sequence: TGTGCCAGCAGCCCGGTGCGACAGGGATTAAAGGAGCAGTACTTC.

J is TRBJ1-5 and V is TRBV19; 7 nucleotides line up with TRBD1. In germline, CDR1 is LNHDA, CDR2 SQIVND (reference sequence). The CDR3 runs to 15 residues. The ends lost 4 bases at V and 3 bases at J; junction bases unmatched: 6. DNA for the CDR3: TGTGCCAGTAGTACTCCGACAGGGAACAATCAGCCCCAGCATTTT. This encodes CASSTPTGNNQPQHF.

The V call is TRBV27, the J call TRBJ2-1; TRBD1 agrees at 8 bases. In germline, CDR1 is MNHEY, CDR2 SMNVEV (reference sequence). The junction had 10 bases not matched to a gene; V was cut back by 5 bases and J by 7 bases. The CDR3 consists of 15 residues. CDR3 bases: TGTGCCAGCAGTCCTGGACAGGGCCGAGGTAATGAGCAGTTCTTC. This codes for CASSPGQGRGNEQFF.

This clone was recorded once. The DNA is omitted, as the CDR3 cannot be located on it reliably, and the CDR3 follows TCRdb's listing. The rearrangement links TRBV19 to TRBJ2-4; TRBD2 is the table's D call, not checked against the DNA. Germline V gene data show CDR1 as LNHDA and CDR2 as SQIVND (reference sequence). The CDR3 length equals 17 residues, ends included. The CDR3 region is CASSTRFGSGAKNIQYF.

This rearrangement joins TRBV6-6 to TRBJ2-1; 7 positions agree with TRBD1. Germline CDR1 reads MNHNY; CDR2 reads SVGAGI (reference sequence). J gave up 8 bases and V 3 bases, and 4 bases lay outside the gene matches. This CDR3 region has 13 residues. CDR3 nucleotide sequence: TGTGCCAGCAGTTATCGCAGGGGGTATGAGCAGTTCTTC. Its translation is CASSYRRGYEQFF.

The CDR3 is CASSLDSGAFF. The CDR3 nucleotides read TGTGCCAGCAGCTTAGATAGCGGGGCTTTCTTT. This rearrangement joins TRBV11-3 to TRBJ1-1; D is unclear. V was trimmed by 0 bases and J by 11 bases, leaving 7 bases between them. The germline CDR1 and CDR2 sequences are SGHNT and YENEEA. The CDR3 is 11 residues long.

The sample holds many counts of this clone. The chain uses TRBV4-1 and TRBJ1-3; tentative D call: TRBD1 (6 bases). CDR3 length equals 16 residues. The V gene lost 3 bases and the J gene lost 2 bases, with 14 bases spanning the gap. The germline gives CDR1 MGHRA, CDR2 YSYEKL. Here the CDR3 reads CASSHRAGDTGNTIYF. CDR3 nucleotides: TGCGCCAGCAGCCATAGGGCAGGGGATACTGGAAACACCATATATTTT.

This rearrangement joins TRBV5-6 to TRBJ1-1; 9 bases align to TRBD1. Unmatched junction bases numbered 1, after V lost 3 bases and J lost 1 base. The CDR3 spans 14 residues. Germline V gene sequence: CDR1 SGHDT, CDR2 YYEEEE. The CDR3 is CASSWGQGNTEAFF. DNA for the CDR3: TGTGCCAGCAGCTGGGGACAGGGGAACACTGAAGCTTTCTTT.

The CDR3 reads CASSPATGAEETQYF. The CDR3 coding sequence is TGTGCCAGCAGTCCCGCCACAGGTGCCGAAGAGACCCAGTACTTC. The chain has TRBV28 and TRBJ2-5; tentative D call: TRBD1 (5 bases). CDR1 and CDR2 (germline): MDHEN, SYDVKM. The CDR3 extends over 15 amino acids. V lost 5 bases and J 3 bases, leaving 16 bases between the germline ends.

V is TRBV11-2 and J is TRBJ2-1, with 7 bases lining up with TRBD2. Trimming at V came to 1 base and at J to 0 bases, leaving 9 bases not matched to a gene. Germline V gene data show CDR1 as SGHAT and CDR2 as FQNNGV. The CDR3 extends over 18 amino acids. CDR3 DNA: TGTGCCAGCAGCTTAGTCTTTATGGGCGGGGGCTCCTACAATGAGCAGTTCTTC. Residues: CASSLVFMGGGSYNEQFF.

This clone was observed once. The V gene is TRBV18, the J gene TRBJ2-5; the match to TRBD2 covers 9 bases. This CDR3 region has 14 residues. Germline-derived CDR1 and CDR2 are KGHSH and LQKENI. The V segment lost 3 bases and the J segment 3 bases; nucleotides outside the gene matches: 2. This CDR3 is CASSPSSGEETQYF. In DNA form, the CDR3 reads TGTGCCAGCTCACCTTCTAGCGGGGAAGAGACCCAGTACTTC.

The rearrangement links TRBV15 to TRBJ2-7, with a tentative D call TRBD1 (6 bases). CDR3 length equals 14 residues. Trimming shortened V by 1 base and J by 2 bases, and 9 bases separated the two germline ends. Germline CDR1 is LNHNV and CDR2 is YYDKDF (reference sequence). The CDR3 spells CATSRGQGTYEQYF. The CDR3 DNA follows: TGTGCCACCAGCAGAGGTCAGGGGACCTACGAGCAGTACTTC. The full variable domain, its missing parts supplied by reference TRBV15 and TRBJ2-7, is DAMVIQNPRYQVTQFGKPVTLSCSQTLNHNVMYWYQQKSSQAPKLLFHYYDKDFNNEADTPDNFQSRRPNTSFCFLDIRSPGLGDTAMYLCATSRGQGTYEQYFGPGTRLTVT.

The gene calls are TRBV2 and TRBJ2-1; 8 bases line up with TRBD1. Germline assignment: CDR1 SNHLY and CDR2 FYNNEI. The CDR3 loop spans 15 amino acids. V trimming: 6 bases; J trimming: 1 base; junction bases outside the gene matches: 5. CDR3 sequence (DNA): TGTGCCAGCAGCAAAACAGGGGGGTCCTACAATGAGCAGTTCTTC. This encodes CASSKTGGSYNEQFF. The full variable domain, its missing parts supplied by reference TRBV2 and TRBJ2-1, is EPEVTQTPSHQVTQMGQEVILRCVPISNHLYFYWYRQILGQKVEFLVSFYNNEISEKSEIFDDQFSVERPDGSNFTLKIRSTKLEDSAMYFCASSKTGGSYNEQFFGPGTRLTVL.

The chain joins TRBV29-1 to TRBJ1-1, with 9 nucleotides matching TRBD1. CDR3 length equals 17 residues. The trim removed 7 bases at V and 5 bases at J, leaving 20 bases unmatched. Germline loops: CDR1 SQVTM, CDR2 ANQGSEA. CDR3 bases: TGCAGCGCCGCGTACAGGGGGCGGACGCTAGGTAATACTGAAGCTTTCTTT. Its translation: CSAAYRGRTLGNTEAFF. Together with reference TRBV29-1 and TRBJ1-1, the CDR3 gives the full variable domain: SAVISQKPSRDICQRGTSLTIQCQVDSQVTMMFWYRQQPGQSLTLIATANQGSEATYESGFVIDKFPISRPNLTFSTLTVSNMSPEDSSIYLCSAAYRGRTLGNTEAFFGQGTRLTVV.

The chain combines TRBV7-9 with TRBJ2-1; TRBD2 matches at 10 bases. Germline CDR1 and CDR2: SEHNR and FQNEAQ (reference sequence). V was clipped by 5 bases and J by 12 bases; unmatched bases: 16. The CDR3 loop spans 16 amino acids. The CDR3 bases are TGTGCCAGCAGCAAACCCGGGACTAGCGCTGTTGATAGGCAGTTCTTC. Protein product: CASSKPGTSAVDRQFF.

The chain has TRBV21-1 and TRBJ1-2; the DNA was not compared with TRBD1, the D call given in the table. TRBV21-1 is an annotated pseudogene. The CDR3 extends over 13 amino acids. CDR3 sequence reads: CASSRDRVGGYTF. The CDR3 DNA reads as TGTGCCAGCAGCAGAGACAGGGTCGGTGGCTACACCTTC.

The chain links TRBV7-9 to TRBJ2-7, with 9 bases aligning to TRBD1. Germline CDR1 reads SEHNR; CDR2 reads FQNEAQ (reference sequence). With V trimmed by 5 bases and J by 6 bases, 5 bases remained unmatched. The CDR3 is made up of 13 amino acids. CDR3 sequence reads: CASSISDRGEQYF. Here the CDR3 DNA reads TGTGCCAGCAGCATCTCGGACAGGGGCGAGCAGTACTTC.

The chain combines TRBV23-1 with TRBJ2-1, with TRBD2 matching over 7 bases. TRBV23-1 is filed as an ORF, its function uncertain. The CDR3 length is 20 residues. The trim removed 0 bases at V and 5 bases at J, leaving 19 bases unmatched. The CDR3 reads CASSQSGRDHKAGGDNEQFF. The CDR3 DNA reads as TGCGCCAGCAGTCAATCGGGCAGGGACCATAAAGCTGGGGGGGACAATGAGCAGTTCTTC.

This rearrangement joins TRBV5-6 to TRBJ1-3; 8 bases are a match to TRBD1. In germline, CDR1 is SGHDT, CDR2 YYEEEE. This CDR3 is 16 amino acids long. With V trimmed by 4 bases and J by 3 bases, 9 bases remained unmatched. The DNA of the CDR3 is TGTGCCAGCAGCCGACAACGACAGGGGAGTGGAAACACCATATATTTT. It encodes CASSRQRQGSGNTIYF.